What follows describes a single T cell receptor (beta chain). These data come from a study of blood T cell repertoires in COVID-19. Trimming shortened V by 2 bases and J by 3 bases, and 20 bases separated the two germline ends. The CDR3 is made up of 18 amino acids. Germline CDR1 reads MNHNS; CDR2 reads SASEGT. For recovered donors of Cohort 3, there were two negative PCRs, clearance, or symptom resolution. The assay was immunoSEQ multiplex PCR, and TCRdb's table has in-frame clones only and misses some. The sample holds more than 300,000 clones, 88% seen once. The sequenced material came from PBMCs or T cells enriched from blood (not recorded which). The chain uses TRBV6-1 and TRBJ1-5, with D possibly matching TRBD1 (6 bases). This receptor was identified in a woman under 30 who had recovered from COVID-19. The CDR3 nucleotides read TGTGCCAGCAGTGAAAAGAGGTTGGCAGGGGACCTCAATCAGCCCCAGCATTTT. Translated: CASSEKRLAGDLNQPQHF.